This T cell receptor beta chain is drawn from a study of shared clonotypes between healthy human individuals. CDR3 length: 14 residues. Per germline, CDR1 MNHEY and CDR2 SVGAGI. V was pared by 7 bases and J by 0 bases, with 10 bases between. For this clone: Other DNA variants within this sample encode the same CDR3.

TCRdb's table, derived via immunoSEQ multiplex PCR, lists solely in-frame clones and lacks some. This sample yields roughly 700,000 clones, of which roughly 70% are seen a single time; more than 1.5% belongs to the top ten. The V gene is TRBV6-5, the J gene TRBJ1-5, with D possibly being TRBD1 (5 bases). This TCR derives from a young woman in good health. Sequencing used memory CD4+ T cells sorted from blood. Specified subset: CD45RA-negative fraction. For the CDR3, the DNA is TGTGCCAGCAAAAGGGACGGTAGCAATCAGCCCCAGCATTTT. It codes for CASKRDGSNQPQHF.